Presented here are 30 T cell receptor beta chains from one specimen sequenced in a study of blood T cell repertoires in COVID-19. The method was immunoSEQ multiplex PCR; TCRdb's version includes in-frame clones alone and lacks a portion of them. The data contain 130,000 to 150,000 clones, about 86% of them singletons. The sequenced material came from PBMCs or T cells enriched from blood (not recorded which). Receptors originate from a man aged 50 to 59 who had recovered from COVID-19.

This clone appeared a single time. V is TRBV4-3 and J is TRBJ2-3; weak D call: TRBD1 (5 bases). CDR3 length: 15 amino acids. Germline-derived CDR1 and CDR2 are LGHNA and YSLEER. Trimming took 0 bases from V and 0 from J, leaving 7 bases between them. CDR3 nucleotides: TGCGCCAGCAGCCAAGACAGGGTGAGCACAGATACGCAGTATTTT. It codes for CASSQDRVSTDTQYF.

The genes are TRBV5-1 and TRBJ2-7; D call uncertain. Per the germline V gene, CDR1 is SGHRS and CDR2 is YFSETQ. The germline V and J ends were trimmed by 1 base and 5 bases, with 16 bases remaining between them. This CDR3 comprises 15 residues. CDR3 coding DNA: TGCGCCAGCAGCTTGAAGGCTAGTTATTTGGACGAGCAGTACTTC. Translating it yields CASSLKASYLDEQYF.

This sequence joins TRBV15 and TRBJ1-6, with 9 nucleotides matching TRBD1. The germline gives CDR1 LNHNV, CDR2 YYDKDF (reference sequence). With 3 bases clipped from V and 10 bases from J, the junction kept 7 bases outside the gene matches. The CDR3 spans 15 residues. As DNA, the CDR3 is TGTGCCACCAGCAGTACAGGGGGCGATTCCTCACCCCTCCACTTT. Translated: CATSSTGGDSSPLHF. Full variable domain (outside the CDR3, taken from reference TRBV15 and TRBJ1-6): DAMVIQNPRYQVTQFGKPVTLSCSQTLNHNVMYWYQQKSSQAPKLLFHYYDKDFNNEADTPDNFQSRRPNTSFCFLDIRSPGLGDTAMYLCATSSTGGDSSPLHFGNGTRLTVT.

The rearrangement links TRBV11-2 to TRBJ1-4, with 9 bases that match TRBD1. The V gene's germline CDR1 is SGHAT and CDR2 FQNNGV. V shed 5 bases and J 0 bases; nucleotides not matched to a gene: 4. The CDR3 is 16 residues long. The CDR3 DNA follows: TGTGCCAGCAGCCCCGGGACAGGGCCAACTAATGAAAAACTGTTTTTT. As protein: CASSPGTGPTNEKLFF.

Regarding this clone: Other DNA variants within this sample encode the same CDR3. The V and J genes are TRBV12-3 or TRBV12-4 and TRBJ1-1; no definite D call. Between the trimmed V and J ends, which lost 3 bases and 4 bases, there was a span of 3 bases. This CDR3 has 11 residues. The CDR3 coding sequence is TGTGCCAGCAGTTTCCGCACTGAAGCTTTCTTT. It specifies CASSFRTEAFF.

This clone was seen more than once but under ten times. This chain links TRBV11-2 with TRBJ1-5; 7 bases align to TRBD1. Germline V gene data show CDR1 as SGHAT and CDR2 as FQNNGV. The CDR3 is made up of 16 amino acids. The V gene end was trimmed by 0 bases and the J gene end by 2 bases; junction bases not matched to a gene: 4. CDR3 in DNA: TGTGCCAGCAGCTTAGAAGGGGGCGCGGGCAATCAGCCCCAGCATTTT. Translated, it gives CASSLEGGAGNQPQHF.

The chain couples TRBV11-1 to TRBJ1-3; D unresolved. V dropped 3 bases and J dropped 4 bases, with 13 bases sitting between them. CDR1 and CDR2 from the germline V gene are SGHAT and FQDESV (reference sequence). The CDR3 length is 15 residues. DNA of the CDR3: TGTGCCAGCAGCTTCATGAGAGTAACGGGAAACACCATATATTTT. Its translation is CASSFMRVTGNTIYF.

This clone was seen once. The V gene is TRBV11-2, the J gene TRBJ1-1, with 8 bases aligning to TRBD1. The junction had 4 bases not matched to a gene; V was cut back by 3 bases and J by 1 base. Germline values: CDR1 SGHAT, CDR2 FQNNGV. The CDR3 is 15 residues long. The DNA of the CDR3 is TGTGCCAGCAGCTTCACAGGGGGTCGGAACACTGAAGCTTTCTTT. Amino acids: CASSFTGGRNTEAFF. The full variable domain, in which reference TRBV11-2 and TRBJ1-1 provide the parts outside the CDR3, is EAGVAQSPRYKIIEKRQSVAFWCNPISGHATLYWYQQILGQGPKLLIQFQNNGVVDDSQLPKDRFSAERLKGVDSTLKIQPAKLEDSAVYLCASSFTGGRNTEAFFGQGTRLTVV.

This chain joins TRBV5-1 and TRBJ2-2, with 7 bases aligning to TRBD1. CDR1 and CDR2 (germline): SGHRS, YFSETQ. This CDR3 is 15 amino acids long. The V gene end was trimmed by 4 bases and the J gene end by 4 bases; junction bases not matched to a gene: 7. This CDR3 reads CASSRDRAGTGELFF. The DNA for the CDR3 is TGCGCCAGCAGCCGAGACAGGGCGGGCACCGGGGAGCTGTTTTTT.

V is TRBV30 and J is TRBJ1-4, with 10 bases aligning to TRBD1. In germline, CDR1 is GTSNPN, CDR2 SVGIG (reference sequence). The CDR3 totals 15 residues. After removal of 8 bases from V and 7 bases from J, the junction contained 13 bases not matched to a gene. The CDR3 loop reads CARSATGGPGEKLFF. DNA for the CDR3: TGTGCCCGATCGGCGACAGGGGGCCCTGGTGAAAAACTGTTTTTT.

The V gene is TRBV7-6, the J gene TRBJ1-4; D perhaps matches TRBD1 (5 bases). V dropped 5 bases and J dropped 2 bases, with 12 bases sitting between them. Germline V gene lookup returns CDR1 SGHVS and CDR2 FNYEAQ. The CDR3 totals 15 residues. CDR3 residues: CASSLLRATNEKLFF. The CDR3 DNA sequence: TGTGCCAGCAGCCTTCTCAGGGCCACTAATGAAAAACTGTTTTTT.

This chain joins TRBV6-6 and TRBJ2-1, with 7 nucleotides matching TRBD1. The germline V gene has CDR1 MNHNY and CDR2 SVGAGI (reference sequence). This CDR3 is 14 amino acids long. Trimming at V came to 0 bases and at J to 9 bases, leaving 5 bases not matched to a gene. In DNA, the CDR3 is TGTGCCAGCAGTTACTCGACAGGGCTGGGTGAGCAGTTCTTC. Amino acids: CASSYSTGLGEQFF.

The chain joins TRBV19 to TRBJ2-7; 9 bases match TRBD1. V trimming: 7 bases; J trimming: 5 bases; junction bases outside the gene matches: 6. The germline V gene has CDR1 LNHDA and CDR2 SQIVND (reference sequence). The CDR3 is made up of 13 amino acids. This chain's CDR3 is CASKMTGGNEQYF. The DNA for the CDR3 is TGTGCCAGTAAGATGACAGGGGGGAACGAGCAGTACTTC.

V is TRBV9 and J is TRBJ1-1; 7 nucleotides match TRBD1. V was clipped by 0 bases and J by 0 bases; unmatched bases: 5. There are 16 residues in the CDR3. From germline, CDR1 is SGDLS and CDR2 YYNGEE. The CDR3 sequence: CASSVGRGQVNTEAFF. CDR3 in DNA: TGTGCCAGCAGCGTAGGTAGGGGGCAGGTGAACACTGAAGCTTTCTTT.

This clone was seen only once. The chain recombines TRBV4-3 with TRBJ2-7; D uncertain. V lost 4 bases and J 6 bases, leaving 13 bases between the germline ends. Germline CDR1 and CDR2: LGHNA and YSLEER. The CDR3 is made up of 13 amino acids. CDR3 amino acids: CASSLQRVGEQYF. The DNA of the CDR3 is TGCGCCAGCAGCCTTCAACGGGTAGGCGAGCAGTACTTC.

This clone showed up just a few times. In nucleotides, the CDR3 is TGTGCCAGCAGCGTCACAGGGGGCTATGGCTACACCTTC. Its translation: CASSVTGGYGYTF. The chain joins TRBV5-4 to TRBJ1-2; 8 positions match TRBD1. The germline CDR1 and CDR2 sequences are SGHNT and YYREEE (reference sequence). This CDR3 contains 13 residues. The V and J ends lost 4 bases and 4 bases, in that order; junction bases with no gene match: 3.

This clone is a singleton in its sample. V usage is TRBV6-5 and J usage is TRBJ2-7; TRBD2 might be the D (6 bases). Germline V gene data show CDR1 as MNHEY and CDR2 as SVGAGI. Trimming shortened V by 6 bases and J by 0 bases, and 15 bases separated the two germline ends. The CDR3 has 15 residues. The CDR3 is CASSHGLPSSYEQYF. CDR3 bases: TGTGCCAGCAGCCACGGACTACCAAGCTCCTACGAGCAGTACTTC.

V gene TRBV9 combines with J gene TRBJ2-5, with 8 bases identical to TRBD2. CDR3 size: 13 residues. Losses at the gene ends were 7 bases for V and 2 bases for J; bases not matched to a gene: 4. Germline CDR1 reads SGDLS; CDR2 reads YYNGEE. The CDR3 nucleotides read TGTGCCAGCTCTAGCGGGCTTCAAGAGACCCAGTACTTC. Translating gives CASSSGLQETQYF.

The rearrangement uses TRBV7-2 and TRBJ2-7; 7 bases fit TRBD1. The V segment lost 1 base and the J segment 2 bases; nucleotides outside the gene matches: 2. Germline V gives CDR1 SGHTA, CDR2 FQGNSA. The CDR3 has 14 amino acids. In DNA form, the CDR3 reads TGTGCCAGCAGCTTAGGAGGGGGCCCCTACGAGCAGTACTTC. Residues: CASSLGGGPYEQYF.

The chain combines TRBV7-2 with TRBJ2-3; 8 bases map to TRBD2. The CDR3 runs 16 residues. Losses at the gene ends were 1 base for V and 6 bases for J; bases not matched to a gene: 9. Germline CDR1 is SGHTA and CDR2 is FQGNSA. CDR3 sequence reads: CASSLVSGRAADTQYF. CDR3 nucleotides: TGTGCCAGCAGCTTAGTTTCCGGGAGGGCCGCGGATACGCAGTATTTT.

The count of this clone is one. CDR3 amino acids: CATFSSGGRGSTDTQYF. CDR3 DNA sequence: TGTGCCACCTTCTCTAGCGGGGGCCGCGGGAGCACAGATACGCAGTATTTT. J is TRBJ2-3 and V is TRBV10-3; 10 nucleotides align to TRBD2. The trim removed 10 bases at V and 0 bases at J, leaving 13 bases unmatched. Germline V lookup: CDR1 ENHRY, CDR2 SYGVKD. The CDR3 is 17 residues long.

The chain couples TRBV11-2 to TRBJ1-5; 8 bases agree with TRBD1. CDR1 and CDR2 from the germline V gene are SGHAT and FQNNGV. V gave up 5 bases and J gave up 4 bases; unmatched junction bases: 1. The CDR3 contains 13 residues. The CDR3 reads CASSRQGNQPQHF. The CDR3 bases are TGTGCCAGCAGCAGACAGGGGAATCAGCCCCAGCATTTT.

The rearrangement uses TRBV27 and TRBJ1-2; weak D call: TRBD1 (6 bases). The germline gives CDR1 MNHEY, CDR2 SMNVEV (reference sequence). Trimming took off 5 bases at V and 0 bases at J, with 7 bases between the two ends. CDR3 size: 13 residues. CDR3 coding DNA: TGTGCCAGCAGTGGACAGTCTAACTATGGCTACACCTTC. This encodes CASSGQSNYGYTF.

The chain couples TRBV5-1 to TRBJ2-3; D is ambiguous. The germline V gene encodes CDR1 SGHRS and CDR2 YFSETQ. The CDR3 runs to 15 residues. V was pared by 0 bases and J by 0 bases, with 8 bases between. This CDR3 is CASSLVDKSTDTQYF. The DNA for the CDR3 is TGCGCCAGCAGCTTGGTAGACAAGAGCACAGATACGCAGTATTTT.

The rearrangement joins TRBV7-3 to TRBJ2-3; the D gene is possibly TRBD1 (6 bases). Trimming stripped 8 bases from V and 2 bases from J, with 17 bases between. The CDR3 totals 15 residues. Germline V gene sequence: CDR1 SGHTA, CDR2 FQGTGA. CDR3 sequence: CASRPRGGATDTQYF. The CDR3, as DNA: TGTGCCAGCCGGCCTAGAGGGGGAGCCACAGATACGCAGTATTTT. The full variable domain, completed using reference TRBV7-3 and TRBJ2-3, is GAGVSQTPSNKVTEKGKYVELRCDPISGHTALYWYRQSLGQGPEFLIYFQGTGAADDSGLPNDRFFAVRPEGSVSTLKIQRTERGDSAVYLCASRPRGGATDTQYFGPGTRLTVL.

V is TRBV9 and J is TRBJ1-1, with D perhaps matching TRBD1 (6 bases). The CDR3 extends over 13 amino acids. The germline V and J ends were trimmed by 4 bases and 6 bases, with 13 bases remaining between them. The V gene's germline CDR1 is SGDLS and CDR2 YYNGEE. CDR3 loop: CASSLTGSAEAFF. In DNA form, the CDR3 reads TGTGCCAGCAGCCTAACAGGGAGTGCTGAAGCTTTCTTT.

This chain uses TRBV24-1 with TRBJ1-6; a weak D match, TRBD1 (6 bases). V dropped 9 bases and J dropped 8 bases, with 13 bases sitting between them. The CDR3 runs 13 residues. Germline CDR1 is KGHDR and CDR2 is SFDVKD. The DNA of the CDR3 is TGTGCCACCGGGGAGGGGGGGGATTCACCCCTCCACTTT. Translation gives CATGEGGDSPLHF.

The CDR3 DNA reads TGTGCCAGCAGCTTAGAAGGGGTCCATGGCTACACCTTC. Protein sequence: CASSLEGVHGYTF. This chain joins TRBV13 and TRBJ1-2; D is perhaps TRBD1 (5 bases). The CDR3 covers 13 residues. Trimming pared 1 base from V and 6 bases from J, leaving 9 bases between. CDR1 PRHDT and CDR2 FYEKMQ come from the germline V gene (reference sequence).

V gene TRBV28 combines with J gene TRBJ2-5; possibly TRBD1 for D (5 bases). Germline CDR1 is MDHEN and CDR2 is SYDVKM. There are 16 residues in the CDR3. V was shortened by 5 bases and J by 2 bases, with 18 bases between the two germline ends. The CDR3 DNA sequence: TGTGCCAGCAGTCCCCGTCAGGACACCGAACAAGAGACCCAGTACTTC. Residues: CASSPRQDTEQETQYF.

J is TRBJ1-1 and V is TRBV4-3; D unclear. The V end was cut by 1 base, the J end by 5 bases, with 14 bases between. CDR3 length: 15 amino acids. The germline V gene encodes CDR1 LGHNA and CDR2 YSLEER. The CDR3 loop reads CASSQVSPSDTEAFF. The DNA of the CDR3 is TGCGCCAGCAGCCAAGTCAGCCCGAGCGATACTGAAGCTTTCTTT.